The 26 T cell receptor beta chains reported below all come from one sample, sequenced in a study of blood T cell repertoires in COVID-19. Data came from immunoSEQ multiplex PCR; TCRdb stores just in-frame clones and leaves some out. The sample lists a few hundred thousand clones, about 88% occurring once. Sequenced material: peripheral blood. The receptors come from an older woman with COVID-19, enrolled during active disease.

In DNA, the CDR3 is TGTGCCAGCAGTTACCCCCCGGGACTAGCGGGGTACAATGAGCAGTTCTTC. Its protein product is CASSYPPGLAGYNEQFF. The V and J genes are TRBV6-2 or TRBV6-3 and TRBJ2-1; the match to TRBD2 covers 13 bases. The CDR3 has 17 amino acids. In germline, CDR1 is MNHEY, CDR2 SVGEGT. Trimming removed 2 bases from V and 4 bases from J; junction bases left unmatched: 5.

This rearrangement joins TRBV2 to TRBJ2-7; no reliable D call. Germline loops: CDR1 SNHLY, CDR2 FYNNEI. V shed 8 bases and J shed 2 bases, with 13 bases lying between them. The CDR3 loop spans 13 amino acids. CDR3 region: CASGADIPYEQYF. CDR3 coding DNA: TGTGCCAGCGGTGCTGACATTCCCTACGAGCAGTACTTC.

This clone was counted once. CDR3 loop: CSVVGDRVSYTF. The DNA for the CDR3 is TGCAGCGTTGTGGGGGACAGGGTTAGCTACACCTTC. This chain uses TRBV29-1 with TRBJ1-2, with 9 bases that match TRBD1. V gave up 4 bases and J gave up 9 bases; unmatched junction bases: 6. Per the germline V gene, CDR1 is SQVTM and CDR2 is ANQGSEA. This CDR3 has 12 amino acids.

The rearrangement uses TRBV10-3 and TRBJ2-1, with 8 bases matching TRBD2. V lost 10 bases to trimming and J lost 3 bases; unmatched junction nucleotides: 5. The CDR3 extends over 13 amino acids. CDR1 is ENHRY and CDR2 is SYGVKD in the germline V gene. CDR3 protein: CATTSGDYNEQFF. As DNA, the CDR3 is TGTGCCACAACTAGCGGCGACTACAATGAGCAGTTCTTC.

This clone was counted once. The genes are TRBV24-1 and TRBJ2-1, with D uncertain. The V and J ends lost 2 bases and 5 bases respectively, with 9 bases between them. This CDR3 comprises 14 residues. The germline gives CDR1 KGHDR, CDR2 SFDVKD. CDR3 sequence (DNA): TGTGCCACCAGTGATTCCCGTACTAACAATGAGCAGTTCTTC. Protein product: CATSDSRTNNEQFF.

This clone has just a few counts. The gene calls are TRBV5-6 and TRBJ2-1, with TRBD2 matching 7 bases. Unmatched junction bases numbered 11, after V lost 1 base and J lost 10 bases. The CDR3 covers 15 residues. Germline V CDR1 and CDR2: SGHDT, YYEEEE. For the CDR3, the DNA is TGTGCCAGCAGCTTGAGGGCCGGGCAGGGAGGGGAGCAGTTCTTC. Amino acid sequence: CASSLRAGQGGEQFF.

This chain links TRBV11-3 with TRBJ1-1; perhaps TRBD1 as D (5 bases). Per the germline V gene, CDR1 is SGHNT and CDR2 is YENEEA. V was trimmed by 5 bases and J by 5 bases, leaving 15 bases between them. CDR3 length: 14 residues. The CDR3 loop is CASSPGGFRTEAFF. The DNA for the CDR3 is TGTGCCAGCAGCCCTGGGGGGTTCAGGACTGAAGCTTTCTTT.

The V and J genes are TRBV5-4 and TRBJ2-1; 10 bases fit TRBD2. The CDR3 runs 16 residues. Germline lookup yields CDR1 SGHNT and CDR2 YYREEE (reference sequence). V dropped 0 bases and J dropped 0; count of bases not matched to a gene: 0. CDR3 sequence: CASSLGTSGSYNEQFF. CDR3 in DNA: TGTGCCAGCAGCTTGGGGACTAGCGGCTCCTACAATGAGCAGTTCTTC. Looking up the rest from reference TRBV5-4 and TRBJ2-1 gives the full variable domain: ETGVTQSPTHLIKTRGQQVTLRCSSQSGHNTVSWYQQALGQGPQFIFQYYREEENGRGNFPPRFSGLQFPNYSSELNVNALELDDSALYLCASSLGTSGSYNEQFFGPGTRLTVL.

The V and J genes are TRBV24-1 and TRBJ2-2; TRBD2 agrees at 9 bases. Germline V lookup: CDR1 KGHDR, CDR2 SFDVKD. The CDR3 covers 16 residues. The J segment lost 4 bases and the V segment lost 5 bases, leaving 7 bases of the junction unmatched. The chain's CDR3 is CATSVSGLAVTGELFF. The CDR3 nucleotides read TGTGCCACCAGTGTGTCGGGACTAGCTGTCACCGGGGAGCTGTTTTTT.

The chain joins TRBV19 to TRBJ1-4; 7 bases agree with TRBD1. The junction had 5 bases not matched to a gene; V was cut back by 4 bases and J by 6 bases. In germline, CDR1 is LNHDA, CDR2 SQIVND (reference sequence). CDR3 size: 14 residues. CDR3 in amino acids: CASSTTGAYEKLFF. CDR3 in DNA: TGTGCCAGTAGTACCACAGGGGCGTATGAAAAACTGTTTTTT.

The gene calls are TRBV30 and TRBJ1-2, with a tentative D call TRBD1 (5 bases). V was shortened by 2 bases and J by 5 bases, with 12 bases between the two germline ends. Germline loops: CDR1 GTSNPN, CDR2 SVGIG (reference sequence). The length of the CDR3 is 13 residues. CDR3 nucleotides: TGTGCCTGGAGTATGGGAGGGGAGTATGGCTACACCTTC. Its protein product is CAWSMGGEYGYTF.

The rearrangement uses TRBV27 and TRBJ2-4; 9 positions match TRBD2. This CDR3 spans 14 amino acids. From germline, CDR1 is MNHEY and CDR2 SMNVEV (reference sequence). V lost 6 bases, J lost 9 bases, and 9 bases stayed unmatched. CDR3 DNA sequence: TGTGCCAGCAGGAGGGCGGGAGGGCCGGGCATTCAGTACTTC. Its translation: CASRRAGGPGIQYF.

The chain joins TRBV28 to TRBJ2-5; TRBD2 aligns across 13 bases. V lost 6 bases to trimming and J lost 4 bases; unmatched junction nucleotides: 2. In germline, CDR1 is MDHEN, CDR2 SYDVKM. The CDR3 covers 14 residues. CDR3 in amino acids: CASRLAGGPETQYF. The DNA for the CDR3 is TGTGCCAGCAGACTAGCGGGAGGGCCAGAGACCCAGTACTTC.

This clone was counted once. The V call is TRBV7-3, the J call TRBJ1-1; D gene unclear. Germline CDR1 reads SGHTA; CDR2 reads FQGTGA. The CDR3 totals 13 residues. V lost 2 bases and J 4 bases, leaving 8 bases between the germline ends. Written as DNA, the CDR3 is TGTGCCAGCAGCTTATCCTATGGCACTGAAGCTTTCTTT. Translating gives CASSLSYGTEAFF.

V usage is TRBV9 and J usage is TRBJ2-7; 7 nucleotides agree with TRBD1. CDR1 is SGDLS and CDR2 is YYNGEE in the germline V gene. J gave up 2 bases and V 4 bases, and 6 bases lay outside the gene matches. The CDR3 contains 14 residues. The CDR3 bases are TGTGCCAGCAGCAGACGGGACAGCACCTACGAGCAGTACTTC. Translating it yields CASSRRDSTYEQYF. Based on the CDR3 plus reference TRBV9 and TRBJ2-7, the full variable domain is DSGVTQTPKHLITATGQRVTLRCSPRSGDLSVYWYQQSLDQGLQFLIQYYNGEERAKGNILERFSAQQFPDLHSELNLSSLELGDSALYFCASSRRDSTYEQYFGPGTRLTVT.

The CDR3 loop reads CASSVLAGAYEQYF. DNA for the CDR3: TGTGCCAGCAGCGTACTAGCGGGAGCTTACGAGCAGTACTTC. The chain recombines TRBV6-2 or TRBV6-3 with TRBJ2-7; 11 bases line up with TRBD2. CDR3 length: 14 amino acids. V dropped 6 bases and J dropped 4; count of bases not matched to a gene: 5. Germline V gene sequence: CDR1 MNHEY, CDR2 SVGEGT.

The chain carries TRBV9 and TRBJ1-4; D is undetermined. The germline CDR1 and CDR2 sequences are SGDLS and YYNGEE. V was clipped by 4 bases and J by 1 base, with 8 bases between them. The CDR3 has 14 amino acids. The CDR3 DNA follows: TGTGCCAGCAGCCCCGACTTAACTAATGAAAAACTGTTTTTT. As protein: CASSPDLTNEKLFF.

CDR3 sequence: CASSRSGRIESSYNEQFF. DNA of the CDR3: TGTGCCAGCAGTCGTAGCGGGAGGATTGAGAGCTCCTACAATGAGCAGTTCTTC. J is TRBJ2-1 and V is TRBV6-2 or TRBV6-3, with 10 bases aligning to TRBD2. Germline V gene data show CDR1 as MNHEY and CDR2 as SVGEGT. Unmatched junction bases numbered 10, after V lost 5 bases and J lost 0 bases. The CDR3 spans 18 residues.

The gene calls are TRBV7-2 and TRBJ1-3; no definite D call. Germline V gene sequence: CDR1 SGHTA, CDR2 FQGNSA. The CDR3 covers 12 residues. Trimming removed 1 base at V and 8 bases at J, with 6 bases between. CDR3 sequence: CASSLGGHTIYF. The CDR3 coding sequence is TGTGCCAGCAGCTTAGGCGGGCACACCATATATTTT.

The chain is built from TRBV9 and TRBJ2-3; TRBD1 matches 8 bases. Germline trimming cut 2 bases from V and 5 bases from J; bases unmatched to any gene: 10. CDR3 length: 16 residues. The germline V gene encodes CDR1 SGDLS and CDR2 YYNGEE. The CDR3 DNA follows: TGTGCCAGCAGCGTGGAACCGGGACAGGCTGTAGATACGCAGTATTTT. Translated: CASSVEPGQAVDTQYF.

The V and J genes are TRBV7-2 and TRBJ2-7, with 11 nucleotides matching TRBD1. With V trimmed by 6 bases and J by 6 bases, 7 bases remained unmatched. The CDR3 is 14 residues long. Germline V gene data show CDR1 as SGHTA and CDR2 as FQGNSA. CDR3 coding DNA: TGTGCCAGCAGTCCCGGACAGGGGGCGTCCGAGCAGTACTTC. Its protein is CASSPGQGASEQYF.

The chain joins TRBV14 to TRBJ1-4; D remains ambiguous. The CDR3 is 15 residues long. CDR1 SGHDN and CDR2 FVKESK come from the germline V gene. Trimming removed 0 bases at V and 7 bases at J, with 12 bases between. For the CDR3, the DNA is TGTGCCAGCAGCCAAGATTGGGCAGGAGGTGAAAAACTGTTTTTT. Its protein is CASSQDWAGGEKLFF.

The chain couples TRBV7-2 to TRBJ1-5; D is perhaps TRBD1 (6 bases). There are 13 residues in the CDR3. V shed 2 bases and J shed 7 bases, with 9 bases lying between them. In germline, CDR1 is SGHTA, CDR2 FQGNSA. CDR3 residues: CASSLKGDQPQHF. The CDR3 nucleotides read TGTGCCAGCAGCTTAAAGGGGGACCAGCCCCAGCATTTT.

The chain links TRBV20-1 to TRBJ1-2; 7 bases map to TRBD1. The CDR3 covers 15 residues. V trimming: 3 bases; J trimming: 2 bases; junction bases outside the gene matches: 9. Germline V lookup: CDR1 DFQATT, CDR2 SNEGSKA (reference sequence). This CDR3 reads CSASGLTGYNYGYTF. DNA of the CDR3: TGCAGTGCTAGTGGGCTGACAGGGTACAACTATGGCTACACCTTC.

V is TRBV3-1 (or the pseudogene TRBV3-2) and J is TRBJ2-5; D not resolved. CDR1 and CDR2 (germline): LGHDT, YNNKEL (reference sequence). The CDR3 sequence is 12 residues long. Trimming cost V 1 base and J 5 bases, with 5 bases left between them. The CDR3 sequence is CASSQGAETQYF. The CDR3 bases are TGTGCCAGCAGCCAAGGTGCGGAGACCCAGTACTTC.

The chain uses TRBV28 and TRBJ1-2; D may be TRBD1 (5 bases). Germline lookup yields CDR1 MDHEN and CDR2 SYDVKM. Deletions cut 8 bases from V and 4 bases from J, with 11 bases between. CDR3 size: 12 residues. The CDR3 here is CASDSQFYGYTF. CDR3 sequence (DNA): TGTGCCAGCGACAGTCAATTCTATGGCTACACCTTC.